This entry is about one T cell receptor beta chain. The target antigen is unknown. Positively selected for CCR7, the CD45RO-negative cells used as naive CD8 cells excluded terminally differentiated effector memory CD45RA+ cells. Each subset's genomic DNA was split evenly across several immunoSEQ plates. The data were produced by immunoSEQ multiplex PCR, yet TCRdb's version contains in-frame clones alone and is incomplete. The table has roughly 2 million clones, around 96% seen once. These data come from a study of shared clonotypes between healthy human individuals. Findings and limits, study-wide: Genetic and exposure-history diversity was limited by the few donors. On the whole, naive subsets had larger estimated richness than memory subsets had. About 5% of naive CD4 clonotypes were shared across four donors.

In germline, CDR1 is SGHTA, CDR2 FQGNSA. CDR3 length: 14 amino acids. V lost 6 bases, J lost 0 bases, and 10 bases lay in between. The source is a man aged 18 to 35 in good health. Input material: naive CD8+ T cells sorted from blood. The chain links TRBV7-2 to TRBJ2-3, with a possible D match to TRBD2 (6 bases). The CDR3 DNA follows: TGTGCCAGCAGTGCTGCGGGAAGCACAGATACGCAGTATTTT. Translated: CASSAAGSTDTQYF.